This TCR beta chain was documented in a study of STAT5B mutations in CD4+ large granular lymphocyte leukemia. Only one count was recorded for this clone. Assay used: immunoSEQ multiplex PCR; TCRdb lists only in-frame clones, some missing. Of 3,000 to 4,000 clones in the sample, about four fifths were seen once. V shed 0 bases and J shed 8 bases, with 15 bases lying between them. CDR3 size: 15 residues. CDR1 MNHGY and CDR2 SVAAGI come from the germline V gene. This TCR came from a man aged 55-75 years with CD4+ T-cell large granular lymphocyte leukemia. Input material: PBMCs. The chain links TRBV6-9 to TRBJ2-3; no definite D call. The CDR3 region is CASSYSNHWRSTQYF. Written as DNA, the CDR3 is TGTGCCAGCAGTTATTCGAACCACTGGAGAAGTACGCAGTATTTT.